This is a list of T cell receptor beta chains from one sample in a study of T cell changes during pregnancy in multiple sclerosis. Using immunoSEQ multiplex PCR, the repertoire was profiled, and TCRdb retains in-frame clones only, with some absent. The sample records roughly 71,000 clones, about 90% being singletons. Sequenced material: peripheral blood, taken in the first trimester of pregnancy. The receptors stem from a female donor in good health, enrolled as a control in a pregnancy study. Both conserved end residues are part of each CDR3. Each record gives: CDR3 DNA, CDR3 protein, clone size, J gene, V gene, D gene. A D gene is named only where the DNA matches it firmly. Clone size is stated in some rows and not others, as once, few, many or a class when expanded.

CDR3 DNA: TGTGCCAGCAGCTTACAGGGGAACACTGAAGCTTTCTTT
CDR3 protein: CASSLQGNTEAFF
clone size: -
J gene: TRBJ1-1
V gene: TRBV7-2
D gene: -

CDR3 DNA: TGTGCCAGCAGTTTAGCGGATACGCAGTATTTT
CDR3 protein: CASSLADTQYF
clone size: -
J gene: TRBJ2-3
V gene: TRBV27
D gene: -

CDR3 DNA: TGTGCCAGTAGTCTGGCCCATATCCAAGAGACCCAGTACTTC
CDR3 protein: CASSLAHIQETQYF
clone size: -
J gene: TRBJ2-5
V gene: TRBV19
D gene: -

CDR3 DNA: TGCGCCAGCAGCCCGCCCCGGCGGGAAAGTTCGGGTGAAGCTTTCTTT
CDR3 protein: CASSPPRRESSGEAFF
clone size: once
J gene: TRBJ1-1
V gene: TRBV4-1
D gene: -

CDR3 DNA: TGTGCCACCAGCAGAGAACAGGGCTCCTACGAGCAGTACTTC
CDR3 protein: CATSREQGSYEQYF
clone size: -
J gene: TRBJ2-7
V gene: TRBV15
D gene: -

CDR3 DNA: TGTGCCAGCAGTGAATCTGAGGGACTAGCGGGAGTAGGGCAGTTCTTC
CDR3 protein: CASSESEGLAGVGQFF
clone size: -
J gene: TRBJ2-1
V gene: TRBV25-1
D gene: TRBD2

CDR3 DNA: TGTGCCAGTAGTATATCAGGGGCCGCCCACTACGAGCAGTACTTC
CDR3 protein: CASSISGAAHYEQYF
clone size: -
J gene: TRBJ2-7
V gene: TRBV19
D gene: -

CDR3 DNA: TGTGCCAGCAGCTTAGGCTACAGGGGGCTGAACACTGAAGCTTTCTTT
CDR3 protein: CASSLGYRGLNTEAFF
clone size: -
J gene: TRBJ1-1
V gene: TRBV7-9
D gene: TRBD1

CDR3 DNA: TGTGCCAGCAGCCTAGAGGGACAGACCTACGAGCAGTACTTC
CDR3 protein: CASSLEGQTYEQYF
clone size: -
J gene: TRBJ2-7
V gene: TRBV2
D gene: TRBD1

CDR3 DNA: TGTGCCAGCTCACTTGCTAGCGGGAGTGGCTTCGAGCAGTACTTC
CDR3 protein: CASSLASGSGFEQYF
clone size: -
J gene: TRBJ2-7
V gene: TRBV18
D gene: TRBD2

CDR3 DNA: TGTGCCAGCAGCCGGGGACAGGGAGGCAATGAGCAGTTCTTC
CDR3 protein: CASSRGQGGNEQFF
clone size: -
J gene: TRBJ2-1
V gene: TRBV5-4
D gene: TRBD1

CDR3 DNA: TGTGCCAGCAGCTCCTGGGGGAGGAACGCCATTCAGTACTTC
CDR3 protein: CASSSWGRNAIQYF
clone size: -
J gene: TRBJ2-4
V gene: TRBV7-2
D gene: -

CDR3 DNA: TGTGCCAGCAGCCTAGCCTCCGGGACAGGGAACTATGGCTACACCTTC
CDR3 protein: CASSLASGTGNYGYTF
clone size: -
J gene: TRBJ1-2
V gene: TRBV5-5
D gene: TRBD1

CDR3 DNA: TGTGCCTGGAGTATACGGACAGAACATATAGATACGCAGTATTTT
CDR3 protein: CAWSIRTEHIDTQYF
clone size: -
J gene: TRBJ2-3
V gene: TRBV30
D gene: -

CDR3 DNA: TGTGCCAGCAGCCAAGATATGGGACTAGCGTTAGCCAAAAACATTCAGTACTTC
CDR3 protein: CASSQDMGLALAKNIQYF
clone size: -
J gene: TRBJ2-4
V gene: TRBV14
D gene: TRBD2

CDR3 DNA: TGCAGCGTTGAAGTGGGTCAGGGGAACACTGAAGCTTTCTTT
CDR3 protein: CSVEVGQGNTEAFF
clone size: -
J gene: TRBJ1-1
V gene: TRBV29-1
D gene: -

CDR3 DNA: TGTGCCAGTAGCGCCCGGGACAGGGGTTTGTATCAGCCCCAGCATTTT
CDR3 protein: CASSARDRGLYQPQHF
clone size: -
J gene: TRBJ1-5
V gene: TRBV19
D gene: TRBD1

CDR3 DNA: TGTGCCAGCAGTGGGGACAGTCGTGGGACCCAGTACTTC
CDR3 protein: CASSGDSRGTQYF
clone size: -
J gene: TRBJ2-5
V gene: TRBV2
D gene: TRBD1

CDR3 DNA: TGTGCCACCCAGACCGGGACACAGAACACTGAAGCTTTCTTT
CDR3 protein: CATQTGTQNTEAFF
clone size: -
J gene: TRBJ1-1
V gene: TRBV5-1
D gene: -

CDR3 DNA: TGTGCCAGCACCTTGTCCCGGGACTTGAGACTAGCCAAAAACATTCAGTACTTC
CDR3 protein: CASTLSRDLRLAKNIQYF
clone size: -
J gene: TRBJ2-4
V gene: TRBV5-8
D gene: -

CDR3 DNA: TGTGCCACCCGACGGGAGGGAAACATTCAGTACTTC
CDR3 protein: CATRREGNIQYF
clone size: -
J gene: TRBJ2-4
V gene: TRBV6-6
D gene: TRBD2

CDR3 DNA: TGTGCCAGCAGTGACAGAGATAGCAATCAGCCCCAGCATTTT
CDR3 protein: CASSDRDSNQPQHF
clone size: -
J gene: TRBJ1-5
V gene: TRBV27
D gene: -

CDR3 DNA: TGTGCCAGCAGTGAGGCTAGCGGGAGCTCCTACAATGAGCAGTTCTTC
CDR3 protein: CASSEASGSSYNEQFF
clone size: -
J gene: TRBJ2-1
V gene: TRBV25-1
D gene: TRBD2

CDR3 DNA: TGTGCCAGCAGCGCCGAGGCCCAGGGGGCAGATACGCAGTATTTT
CDR3 protein: CASSAEAQGADTQYF
clone size: once
J gene: TRBJ2-3
V gene: TRBV9
D gene: TRBD1

CDR3 DNA: TGTGCCAGCAGTGGGGGACTAGGGTTCCAAGAGACCCAGTACTTC
CDR3 protein: CASSGGLGFQETQYF
clone size: -
J gene: TRBJ2-5
V gene: TRBV2
D gene: TRBD2

CDR3 DNA: TGTGCCATCAGGACGGACAGGGCAAACGGGGAGCTGTTTTTT
CDR3 protein: CAIRTDRANGELFF
clone size: once
J gene: TRBJ2-2
V gene: TRBV10-3
D gene: TRBD1

CDR3 DNA: TGTGCCACGCGGACAGGGGCTACCGGGGAGCTGTTTTTT
CDR3 protein: CATRTGATGELFF
clone size: -
J gene: TRBJ2-2
V gene: TRBV10-3
D gene: TRBD1

CDR3 DNA: TGTGCCACTGCCGCTGACAGGGGCCAGCCCCAGCATTTT
CDR3 protein: CATAADRGQPQHF
clone size: -
J gene: TRBJ1-5
V gene: TRBV15
D gene: TRBD1

CDR3 DNA: TGTGCCAGCAGCTCCCCGGGACAGGGGAACACTGAAGCTTTCTTT
CDR3 protein: CASSSPGQGNTEAFF
clone size: -
J gene: TRBJ1-1
V gene: TRBV5-4
D gene: TRBD1

CDR3 DNA: TGTGCCACCAAAAACCCCCCGGGACTAGCACCCGGGGAGCTGTTTTTT
CDR3 protein: CATKNPPGLAPGELFF
clone size: -
J gene: TRBJ2-2
V gene: TRBV5-6
D gene: TRBD2

CDR3 DNA: TGTGCCAGCAAGGAGAGGGCGCAAGAGACCCAGTACTTC
CDR3 protein: CASKERAQETQYF
clone size: -
J gene: TRBJ2-5
V gene: TRBV6-1
D gene: -

CDR3 DNA: TGTGCCAGCAGGACTCTCCCGGGCGAGCAGTACTTC
CDR3 protein: CASRTLPGEQYF
clone size: -
J gene: TRBJ2-7
V gene: TRBV28
D gene: -

CDR3 DNA: TGTGCCTCGATGGGGACAGAGTACAATGAGCAGTTCTTC
CDR3 protein: CASMGTEYNEQFF
clone size: -
J gene: TRBJ2-1
V gene: TRBV19
D gene: TRBD1

CDR3 DNA: TGTGCCAGCAGCTTGGGGACAAATTCTGGAAACACCATATATTTT
CDR3 protein: CASSLGTNSGNTIYF
clone size: -
J gene: TRBJ1-3
V gene: TRBV7-8
D gene: -

CDR3 DNA: TGCGCCAGCAGCTCTGGACGGGAGCTAGGGCAGTACTTC
CDR3 protein: CASSSGRELGQYF
clone size: -
J gene: TRBJ2-7
V gene: TRBV5-1
D gene: -

CDR3 DNA: TGTGCCAGCAGCATTTACGGGGGAGTGCCGGATACGCAGTATTTT
CDR3 protein: CASSIYGGVPDTQYF
clone size: -
J gene: TRBJ2-3
V gene: TRBV21-1
D gene: -

CDR3 DNA: TGTGCCACCTTCCGGGGGATGTCTGGGGGGACCCAGTACTTC
CDR3 protein: CATFRGMSGGTQYF
clone size: -
J gene: TRBJ2-5
V gene: TRBV6-5
D gene: -

CDR3 DNA: TGTGCCAGCAGTTTAAACGGGGTGGACACTGAAGCTTTCTTT
CDR3 protein: CASSLNGVDTEAFF
clone size: -
J gene: TRBJ1-1
V gene: TRBV27
D gene: -

CDR3 DNA: TGTGCCACCAGCAGAGAGCCAAGGAGCTCCTACGAGCAGTACTTC
CDR3 protein: CATSREPRSSYEQYF
clone size: few
J gene: TRBJ2-7
V gene: TRBV15
D gene: -

CDR3 DNA: TGCGCCAGCAGCAGAAGCGACTCCCGCACAGATACGCAGTATTTT
CDR3 protein: CASSRSDSRTDTQYF
clone size: -
J gene: TRBJ2-3
V gene: TRBV4-1
D gene: -